The sequence of this TCR beta chain was determined in a study of identical twins. Comment on this clonotype: Its antigen is still unknown.

Study-level findings and limits: Rather than following the same donors, the conclusions depended on cross-sectional statistical analysis. Out-of-frame TCR alpha sharing observed in monozygotic twins exceeded model estimates. Excess sharing between twins was weaker in beta out-of-frame sequences.

Via MiXCR, TCRdb re-called the 5' RACE reads, giving one row per CDR3 protein. The sample consists of roughly 290,000 distinct CDR3 sequences, roughly 9.8% of them appearing once. The CDR3 is 15 amino acids. The V gene's germline CDR1 is DFQATT and CDR2 SNEGSKA (reference sequence). Deletions cut 0 bases from V and 4 bases from J, with 14 bases between. The same data also contributed to another study, on yellow fever vaccine responses in identical twins.

Material: CD8+ T cells sorted from blood. The clonotype comes from a woman aged 18-29 years in good health. The chain is built from TRBV20-1 and TRBJ2-3; D is possibly TRBD2 (7 bases). CDR3 sequence: CSAREGGGRADTQYF. The CDR3, as DNA: TGCAGTGCTAGAGAAGGGGGGGGGCGAGCAGATACGCAGTATTTT.